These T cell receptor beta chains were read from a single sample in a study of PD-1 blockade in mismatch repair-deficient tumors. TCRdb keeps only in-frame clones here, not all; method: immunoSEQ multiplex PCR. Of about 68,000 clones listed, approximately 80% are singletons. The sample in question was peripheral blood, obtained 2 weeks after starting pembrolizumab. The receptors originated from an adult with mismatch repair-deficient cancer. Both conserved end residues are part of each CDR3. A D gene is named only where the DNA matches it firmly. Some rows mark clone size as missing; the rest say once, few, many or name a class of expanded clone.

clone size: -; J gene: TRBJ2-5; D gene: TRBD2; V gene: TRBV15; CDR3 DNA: TGTGCCACCAGCAGAGATTCAATAGTGACGCGTCTAGCGGGACAAGAGACCCAGTACTTC; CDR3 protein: CATSRDSIVTRLAGQETQYF
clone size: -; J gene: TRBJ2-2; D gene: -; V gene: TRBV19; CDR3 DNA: TGTGCCAGTGAGAAAGGGGCAGATTGGGAGACCGGGGAGCTGTTTTTT; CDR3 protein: CASEKGADWETGELFF
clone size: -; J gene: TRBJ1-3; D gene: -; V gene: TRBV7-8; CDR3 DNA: TGTGCCAGCAGCTTAGGCCTCAGAGATTACTCTGGAAACACCATATATTTT; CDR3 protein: CASSLGLRDYSGNTIYF
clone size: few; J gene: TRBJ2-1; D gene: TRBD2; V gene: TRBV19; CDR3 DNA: TGTGCCAGTAGTTTGGGACTAGACAATGAGCAGTTCTTC; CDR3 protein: CASSLGLDNEQFF
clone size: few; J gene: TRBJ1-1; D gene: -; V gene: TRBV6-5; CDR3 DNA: TGTGCCAGCAGTGACTATAGGAGACAGAACACTGAAGCTTTCTTT; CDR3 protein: CASSDYRRQNTEAFF
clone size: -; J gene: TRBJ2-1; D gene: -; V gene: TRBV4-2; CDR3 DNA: TGTGCCAGCAGCCGCCTAGGGAGCGGGCCCCAATACAATGAGCAGTTCTTC; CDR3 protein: CASSRLGSGPQYNEQFF
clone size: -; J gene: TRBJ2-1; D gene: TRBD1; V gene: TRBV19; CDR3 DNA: TGTGCCAGTAGTGCCGGCCGACAGGGGCGTTTCAATGAGCAGTTCTTC; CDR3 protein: CASSAGRQGRFNEQFF
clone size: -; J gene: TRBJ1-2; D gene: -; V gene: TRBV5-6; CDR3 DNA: TGTGCCAGCAGCCCCGGGGTAAACTATGGCTACACCTTC; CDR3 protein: CASSPGVNYGYTF
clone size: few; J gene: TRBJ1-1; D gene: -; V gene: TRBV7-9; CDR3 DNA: TGTGCCAGCAGCTTAGTGGTCGGATTGAACACTGAAGCTTTCTTT; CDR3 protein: CASSLVVGLNTEAFF
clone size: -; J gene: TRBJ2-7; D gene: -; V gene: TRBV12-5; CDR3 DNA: TGTGCTAGTACCCGCCAGGGCCTTTACGAGCAGTACTTC; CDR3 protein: CASTRQGLYEQYF
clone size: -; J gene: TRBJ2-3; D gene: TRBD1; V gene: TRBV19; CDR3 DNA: TGTGCCAGTAGTTCCTTCGACAGGGGGTGGACAGATACGCAGTATTTT; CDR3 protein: CASSSFDRGWTDTQYF
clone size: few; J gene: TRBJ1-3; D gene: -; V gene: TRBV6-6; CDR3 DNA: TGTGCCAGCAGTTCCCTAGGGGCAGGTGGAAACACCATATATTTT; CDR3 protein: CASSSLGAGGNTIYF
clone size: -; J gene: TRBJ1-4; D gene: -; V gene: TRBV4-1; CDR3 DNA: TGCGCCAGCAGCCAAGGTCAGAATCTGAATAATGAAAAACTGTTTTTT; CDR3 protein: CASSQGQNLNNEKLFF
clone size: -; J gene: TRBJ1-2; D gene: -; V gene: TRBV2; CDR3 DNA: TGTGCCAGCAGTGAAAGTGACGCCTATGGCTACACCTTC; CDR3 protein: CASSESDAYGYTF
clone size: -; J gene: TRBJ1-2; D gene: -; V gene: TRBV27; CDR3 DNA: TGTGCCAGCAGTTTCTCGGGGAATAGTGGCTACACCTTC; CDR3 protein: CASSFSGNSGYTF
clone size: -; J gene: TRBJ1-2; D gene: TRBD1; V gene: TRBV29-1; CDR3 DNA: TGCAGCGTCCGGGACAGGGGGAACTATGGCTACACCTTC; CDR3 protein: CSVRDRGNYGYTF
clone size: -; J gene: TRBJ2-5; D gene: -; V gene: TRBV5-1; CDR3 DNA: TGCGCCAGCAGCTTTTCTCCCGATAGGACCCAGTACTTC; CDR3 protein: CASSFSPDRTQYF
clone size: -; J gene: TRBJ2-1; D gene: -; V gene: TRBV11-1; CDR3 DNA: TGTGCCAGCAGCTTAGCGGTTGAAGGAGGAAGGTCCTACAATGAGCAGTTCTTC; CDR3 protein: CASSLAVEGGRSYNEQFF
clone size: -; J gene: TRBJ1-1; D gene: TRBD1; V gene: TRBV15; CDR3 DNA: TGTGCCACCAGCAGAGGGGACAGGGTGGTCGGCAATGAAGCTTTCTTT; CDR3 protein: CATSRGDRVVGNEAFF
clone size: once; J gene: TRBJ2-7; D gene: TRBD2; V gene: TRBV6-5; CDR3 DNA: TGTGCCAGCTTGACTAGCGGGAGTCTCGAGCAGTACTTC; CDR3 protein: CASLTSGSLEQYF
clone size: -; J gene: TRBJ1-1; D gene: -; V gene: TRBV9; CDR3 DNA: TGTGCCAGCAGCGTTGGGGGAGTGGACGCTGAAGCTTTCTTT; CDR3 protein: CASSVGGVDAEAFF
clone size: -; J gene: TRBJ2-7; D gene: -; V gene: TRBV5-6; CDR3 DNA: TGTGCCAGCAGCTCGCAGGAGTACGAGCAGTACTTC; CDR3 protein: CASSSQEYEQYF
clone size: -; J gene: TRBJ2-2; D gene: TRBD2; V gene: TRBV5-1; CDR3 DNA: TGCGCCAGCAGCTTCAAGGGAGGGACCGGGGAGCTGTTTTTT; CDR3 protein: CASSFKGGTGELFF
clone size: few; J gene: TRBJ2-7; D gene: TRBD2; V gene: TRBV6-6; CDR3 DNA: TGTGCCAGCAGTTCAGCGGGAAAATACGAGCAGTACTTC; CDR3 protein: CASSSAGKYEQYF
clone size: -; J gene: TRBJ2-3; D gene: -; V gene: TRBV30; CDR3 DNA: TGTGCCTGGAGTACCCCCGGGACCGCTCAGTATTTT; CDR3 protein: CAWSTPGTAQYF
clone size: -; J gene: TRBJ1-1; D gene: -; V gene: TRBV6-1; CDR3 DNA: TGTGCCAGCAGTGTAAGTAGGACAATGGGTGAAGCTTTCTTT; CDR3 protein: CASSVSRTMGEAFF
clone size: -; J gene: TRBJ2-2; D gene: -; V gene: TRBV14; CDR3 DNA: TGTGCCAGCAGCCCTTGGACCGGGGAGCTGTTTTTT; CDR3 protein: CASSPWTGELFF
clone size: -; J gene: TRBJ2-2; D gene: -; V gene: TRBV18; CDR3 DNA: TGTGCCAGCTCAGAAGAAACCGTCAGGAACACCGGGGAGCTGTTTTTT; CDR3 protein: CASSEETVRNTGELFF
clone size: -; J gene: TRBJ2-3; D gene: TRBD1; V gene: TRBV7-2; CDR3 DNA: TGTGCCAGCAGCCTGTCCTCGGACAGGGGCCCCACAGATACGCAGTATTTT; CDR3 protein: CASSLSSDRGPTDTQYF
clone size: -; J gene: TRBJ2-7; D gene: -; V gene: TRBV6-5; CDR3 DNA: TGTGCCAGCAGTTACGGGGCAGCTAGCTACGAGCAGTACTTC; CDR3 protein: CASSYGAASYEQYF
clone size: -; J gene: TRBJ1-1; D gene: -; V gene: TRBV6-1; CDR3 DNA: TGTGCCAGCAGGGCCCGACAGGCAGTGAACACTGAAGCTTTCTTT; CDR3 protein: CASRARQAVNTEAFF
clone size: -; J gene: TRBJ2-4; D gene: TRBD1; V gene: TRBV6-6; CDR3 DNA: TGTGCCAGCAGTGACAGGGTTGGGGACATTCAGTACTTC; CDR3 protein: CASSDRVGDIQYF
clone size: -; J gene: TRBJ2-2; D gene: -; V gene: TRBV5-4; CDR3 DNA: TGTGCCAGCAGCCTCGGAAGCAAACAGGTTGCCGGGGAGCTGTTTTTT; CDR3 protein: CASSLGSKQVAGELFF
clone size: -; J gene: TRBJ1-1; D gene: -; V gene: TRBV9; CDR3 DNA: TGTGCCAGCAGCCCCGTCGGGGGTTCGAGTGAGGCTTTCTTT; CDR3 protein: CASSPVGGSSEAFF
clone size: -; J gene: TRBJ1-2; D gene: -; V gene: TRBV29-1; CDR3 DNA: TGCAGCGCTAGTCGAGCCGACTATGGCTACACCTTC; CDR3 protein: CSASRADYGYTF
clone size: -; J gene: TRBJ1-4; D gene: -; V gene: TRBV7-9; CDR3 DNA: TGTGCCAGCAGCTTAGATTTCAGGGGACAAGAAAAACTGTTTTTT; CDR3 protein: CASSLDFRGQEKLFF
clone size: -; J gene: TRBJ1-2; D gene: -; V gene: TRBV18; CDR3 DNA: TGTGCCAGCTCTCCCAGACAGATAGAGGGCTACACCTTC; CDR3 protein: CASSPRQIEGYTF
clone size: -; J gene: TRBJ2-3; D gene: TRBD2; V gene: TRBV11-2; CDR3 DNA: TGTGCCAGCAGCCCGGGGACTAGCGGACCTAGCACAGATACGCAGTATTTT; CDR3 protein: CASSPGTSGPSTDTQYF
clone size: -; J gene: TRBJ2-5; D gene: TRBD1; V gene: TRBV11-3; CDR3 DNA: TGTGCCAGCAGCTTCCCAGGGGGAGAGACCCAGTACTTC; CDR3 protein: CASSFPGGETQYF
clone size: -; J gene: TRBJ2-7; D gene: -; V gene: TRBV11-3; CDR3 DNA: TGTGCCAGCAGCTTAGATTCTTTAGTAGGGGAGCAGTACTTC; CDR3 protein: CASSLDSLVGEQYF
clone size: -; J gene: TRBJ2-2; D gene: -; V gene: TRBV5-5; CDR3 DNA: TGTGCCAGCAGCTTGTTAGCCGGGGGACAGACCGGGGAGCTGTTTTTT; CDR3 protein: CASSLLAGGQTGELFF
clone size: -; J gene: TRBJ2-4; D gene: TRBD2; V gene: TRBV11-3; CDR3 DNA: TGTGCCAGCAGCACCCTATTAAAGCGGGAGGGCCGGGTCAAAAACATTCAGTACTTC; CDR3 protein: CASSTLLKREGRVKNIQYF
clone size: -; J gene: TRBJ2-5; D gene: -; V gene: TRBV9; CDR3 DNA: TGTGCCAGCAGCGTAGGTCTCGGGGGAGAGACCCAGTACTTC; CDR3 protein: CASSVGLGGETQYF
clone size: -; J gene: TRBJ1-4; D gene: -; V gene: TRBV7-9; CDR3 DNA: TGTGCCAGCAGCTTAGCAGAAACTGTGGTCAGTGAAAAACTGTTTTTT; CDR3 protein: CASSLAETVVSEKLFF
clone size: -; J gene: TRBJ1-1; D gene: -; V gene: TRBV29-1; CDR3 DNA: TGCAGCGTTGGGACAGCCCTGAACACTGAAGCTTTCTTT; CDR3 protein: CSVGTALNTEAFF
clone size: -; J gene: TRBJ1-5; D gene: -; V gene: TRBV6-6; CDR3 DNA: TGTGCCAGCAGCTGGGGGAGGGAGGATCAGCCCCAGCATTTT; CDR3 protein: CASSWGREDQPQHF
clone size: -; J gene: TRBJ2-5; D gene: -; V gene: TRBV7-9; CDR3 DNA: TGTGCCAGCAGCTTAGGGACATCCCCCCGGGAGACCCAGTACTTC; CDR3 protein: CASSLGTSPRETQYF
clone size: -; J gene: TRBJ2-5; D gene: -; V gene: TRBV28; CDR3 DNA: TGTGCCAGCAGTTCTCTCCGGGACGGACAAGAGACCCAGTACTTC; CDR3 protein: CASSSLRDGQETQYF
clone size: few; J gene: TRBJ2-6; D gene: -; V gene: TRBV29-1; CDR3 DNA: TGCAGCGTTGACAGTTCCTCTGGGGCCAACGTCCTGACTTTC; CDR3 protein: CSVDSSSGANVLTF
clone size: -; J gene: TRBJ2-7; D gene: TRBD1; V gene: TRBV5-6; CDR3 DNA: TGTGCCAGCAGCGCCACGGGACAGGGAATCTACGAGCAGTACTTC; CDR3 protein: CASSATGQGIYEQYF
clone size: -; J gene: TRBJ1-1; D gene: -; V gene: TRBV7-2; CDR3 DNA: TGTGCCAGCAGCTTGGAGGGGAACACTGAAGCTTTCTTT; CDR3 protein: CASSLEGNTEAFF
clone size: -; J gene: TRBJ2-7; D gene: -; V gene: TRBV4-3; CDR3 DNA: TGCGCCAGCAGCCAAGATTTTGTTGGTGATACCTACGAGCAGTACTTC; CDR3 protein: CASSQDFVGDTYEQYF
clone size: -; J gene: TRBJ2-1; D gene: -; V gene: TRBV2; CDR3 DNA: TGTGCCAGCAGTGATGAAGTCGATGAGCAGTTCTTC; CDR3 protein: CASSDEVDEQFF
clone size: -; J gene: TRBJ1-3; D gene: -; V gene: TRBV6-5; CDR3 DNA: TGTGCCAGCAGTTCAGGGTTCTCTGGAAACACCATATATTTT; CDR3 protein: CASSSGFSGNTIYF
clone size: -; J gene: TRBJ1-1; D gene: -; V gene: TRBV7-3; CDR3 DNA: TGTGCCAGCAGTGGGGCGAACACTGAAGCTTTCTTT; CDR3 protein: CASSGANTEAFF
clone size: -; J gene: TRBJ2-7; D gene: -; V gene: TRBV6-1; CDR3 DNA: TGTGCCAGCAGTGAAGCCCCGACAACGACCGTCGGCCGGGTGCAGTACTTC; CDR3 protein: CASSEAPTTTVGRVQYF
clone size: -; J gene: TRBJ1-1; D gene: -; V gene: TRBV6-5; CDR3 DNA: TGTGCCAGCAGTATAAATACGAACACTGAAGCTTTCTTT; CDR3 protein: CASSINTNTEAFF
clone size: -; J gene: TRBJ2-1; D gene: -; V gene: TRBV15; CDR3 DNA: TGTGCCACCAGCAGAGACGGGGTTGGAGAGCAGTTCTTC; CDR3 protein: CATSRDGVGEQFF
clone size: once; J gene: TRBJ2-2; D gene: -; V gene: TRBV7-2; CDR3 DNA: TGTGCCAGCCATGCCCTCCTACCGCCCGGGGAGCTGTTTTTT; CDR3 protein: CASHALLPPGELFF